Sequencing of this T cell receptor beta chain was carried out in a study of Graves' ophthalmopathy and Graves' hyperthyroidism. Transcripts of RNA were the source for amplifying TCR beta CDR3 regions. HTBI-primed RT-PCR formed the first round, and a multiplex PCR formed the second. Via MiXCR, TCRdb re-called the multiplex PCR reads, giving one row per CDR3 protein. The sample contains 340,000 or so distinct CDR3 sequences, about 17% of which appear only once. This clonotype was detected many times. The sequence was collected from an adult man with Graves' ophthalmopathy. The sequencing input was peripheral blood.

The CDR3 sequence: CASSTDGQGTTEAFF. CDR3 coding DNA: TGCGCCAGCAGCACCGACGGACAGGGGACCACTGAAGCTTTCTTT. This chain connects TRBV5-1 to TRBJ1-1, with TRBD1 matching over 9 bases. V gave up 4 bases and J gave up 4 bases; unmatched junction bases: 8. The CDR3 is 15 amino acids. Germline V gene sequence: CDR1 SGHRS, CDR2 YFSETQ. The variable domain in full, with the rest retrieved from reference TRBV5-1 and TRBJ1-1, is KAGVTQTPRYLIKTRGQQVTLSCSPISGHRSVSWYQQTPGQGLQFLFEYFSETQRNKGNFPGRFSGRQFSNSRSEMNVSTLELGDSALYLCASSTDGQGTTEAFFGQGTRLTVV.